This T cell receptor (beta chain) came from a study of T cell responses to AZD1222 COVID-19 vaccine. This CDR3 has 15 residues. The germline CDR1 and CDR2 sequences are SGHAT and FQNNGV. The trim removed 3 bases at V and 4 bases at J, leaving 3 bases unmatched. The method was immunoSEQ multiplex PCR; TCRdb's version includes in-frame clones alone and lacks a portion of them. The table includes 89,000 or so clones, around 86% detected once. This chain uses TRBV11-2 with TRBJ2-5; TRBD2 matches at 12 bases. The source was peripheral blood, collected on day 0 of AZD1222 vaccination. The TCR comes from an adult in good health. The CDR3 is CASSLSSGGVETQYF. In DNA form, the CDR3 reads TGTGCCAGCAGCTTGTCTAGCGGGGGGGTAGAGACCCAGTACTTC.